Each of the 14 T cell receptor beta chains below was sequenced from the same sample in a study of blood T cell repertoires in COVID-19. This table comes from immunoSEQ multiplex PCR, and its TCRdb copy is limited to in-frame clones, with some not included. The table has just over 60,000 clones, approximately 79% seen once; the top ten hold around 20%. What was sequenced was peripheral blood. Receptor source: a woman at least 80 years old with active or convalescent COVID-19.

This clone was counted a few times. The chain has TRBV2 and TRBJ1-5; D not certain. The CDR3 is 15 residues long. V gave up 3 bases and J gave up 0 bases, with 9 bases separating them. Germline CDR1 SNHLY, CDR2 FYNNEI. The CDR3 region is CASSELEYSNQPQHF. The CDR3 DNA is TGTGCCAGCAGTGAGTTAGAGTATAGCAATCAGCCCCAGCATTTT.

The V and J genes are TRBV11-2 and TRBJ2-7; TRBD1 agrees at 8 bases. V gave up 5 bases and J gave up 2 bases; unmatched junction bases: 8. Germline-derived CDR1 and CDR2 are SGHAT and FQNNGV. The CDR3 has 15 residues. CDR3: CASSALGTGTYEQYF. The CDR3 nucleotides read TGTGCCAGCAGCGCGTTGGGGACAGGTACCTACGAGCAGTACTTC.

This clone appeared a single time. The rearrangement joins TRBV6-5 to TRBJ1-6; 7 bases map to TRBD1. Trimming at V came to 6 bases and at J to 7 bases, leaving 6 bases not matched to a gene. This CDR3 has 14 residues. In germline, CDR1 is MNHEY, CDR2 SVGAGI. CDR3 sequence reads: CASRLETGNSPLHF. Written as DNA, the CDR3 is TGTGCCAGCAGACTCGAGACAGGGAATTCACCCCTCCACTTT.

The V call is TRBV6-6, the J call TRBJ2-7; 9 bases are shared with TRBD1. CDR3 length: 14 residues. V lost 2 bases, J lost 5 bases, and 4 bases stayed unmatched. Germline V lookup: CDR1 MNHNY, CDR2 SVGAGI (reference sequence). The CDR3 coding sequence is TGTGCCAGCAGTTACGGGGGACAGGGCCACGAGCAGTACTTC. Translated, it gives CASSYGGQGHEQYF.

This sequence joins TRBV5-5 and TRBJ2-1, with D hard to call. The V end was cut by 7 bases, the J end by 8 bases, with 10 bases between. The germline gives CDR1 SGHKS, CDR2 YYEKEE (reference sequence). This CDR3 has 11 amino acids. The CDR3 DNA reads TGTGCCAGCTCCTATTTGGATGAGCAGTTCTTC. Its translation: CASSYLDEQFF.

The chain carries TRBV27 and TRBJ2-5, with D possibly matching TRBD1 (7 bases). V was shortened by 6 bases and J by 5 bases, with 37 bases between the two germline ends. The V gene's germline CDR1 is MNHEY and CDR2 SMNVEV (reference sequence). The CDR3 sequence is 21 residues long. This chain's CDR3 is CASRLRGAPLGGRGYLETQYF. The CDR3 DNA sequence: TGTGCCAGCAGGTTACGAGGTGCTCCCCTGGGGGGCAGGGGGTACCTTGAGACCCAGTACTTC.

V gene TRBV12-3 or TRBV12-4 combines with J gene TRBJ2-3; the D is unclear. Trimming removed 7 bases from V and 2 bases from J, with 4 bases in between. The CDR3 has 11 residues. CDR3 loop: CASTYTDTQYF. The CDR3, as DNA: TGTGCCAGCACCTACACAGATACGCAGTATTTT.

This clone showed up just once. In DNA form, the CDR3 reads TGTGCCAGCACCAGGGCTTCAACCACAGATACGCAGTATTTT. Translating it yields CASTRASTTDTQYF. This chain uses TRBV19 with TRBJ2-3; the D gene is possibly TRBD1 (5 bases). Per germline, CDR1 LNHDA and CDR2 SQIVND (reference sequence). V was pared by 9 bases and J by 2 bases, with 15 bases between. The CDR3 length is 14 residues. The complete variable domain, with remaining parts taken from reference TRBV19 and TRBJ2-3, reads DGGITQSPKYLFRKEGQNVTLSCEQNLNHDAMYWYRQDPGQGLRLIYYSQIVNDFQKGDIAEGYSVSREKKESFPLTVTSAQKNPTAFYLCASTRASTTDTQYFGPGTRLTVL.

The chain employs TRBV10-3 and TRBJ2-3; D possibly corresponds to TRBD2 (5 bases). Germline CDR1 ENHRY, CDR2 SYGVKD. This CDR3 has 11 amino acids. V was pared by 11 bases and J by 3 bases, with 9 bases between. The CDR3 region is CAGGETDTQYF. The CDR3 bases are TGTGCCGGAGGCGAGACAGATACGCAGTATTTT.

V is TRBV20-1 and J is TRBJ1-2; D call uncertain. Germline V gene data show CDR1 as DFQATT and CDR2 as SNEGSKA (reference sequence). V was cut by 6 bases and J by 8 bases, with 10 bases left in between. CDR3 length: 10 residues. The CDR3 loop reads CSATDGGYTF. The CDR3 coding sequence is TGCAGTGCAACAGACGGCGGCTACACCTTC.

In this sample, this clone turned up a few times. This rearrangement joins TRBV19 to TRBJ1-1; 7 nucleotides match TRBD1. This CDR3 contains 16 residues. Trimming at V came to 5 bases and at J to 1 base, leaving 10 bases not matched to a gene. Germline CDR1 LNHDA, CDR2 SQIVND (reference sequence). The CDR3 DNA is TGTGCCAGTAGTCCCGGACCGGGACAGTGGAACACTGAAGCTTTCTTT. Amino acids: CASSPGPGQWNTEAFF.

The chain combines TRBV30 with TRBJ2-1, with 13 nucleotides matching TRBD2. Germline V lookup: CDR1 GTSNPN, CDR2 SVGIG (reference sequence). The length of the CDR3 is 13 residues. V shed 5 bases and J 6 bases; nucleotides not matched to a gene: 1. DNA of the CDR3: TGTGCCTGGGGACTAGCGGGGGCCAATGAGCAGTTCTTC. It encodes CAWGLAGANEQFF.

In its sample, this clone was seen once. DNA for the CDR3: TGCGCCAGCAGCTCGGAGCAGAACACCGGGGAGCTGTTTTTT. Amino acids: CASSSEQNTGELFF. This chain uses TRBV5-1 with TRBJ2-2; D not resolved. Germline CDR1 is SGHRS and CDR2 is YFSETQ. CDR3 length: 14 amino acids. With 3 bases removed from V and 1 base from J, the gap between germline ends came to 7 bases.

This sequence joins TRBV5-1 and TRBJ2-5; 16 nucleotides line up with TRBD2. The CDR3 is 17 residues long. V dropped 3 bases and J dropped 4; count of bases not matched to a gene: 6. Germline CDR1 and CDR2: SGHRS and YFSETQ. The CDR3 coding sequence is TGCGCCAGCAGCTGGGGACTAGCGGGGGGGCCAGGAGAGACCCAGTACTTC. Its translation is CASSWGLAGGPGETQYF.